The rows below give T cell receptor beta chains drawn from one sample of a study of T cells in Graves' hyperthyroidism and ophthalmopathy. TCRdb independently ran MiXCR on the multiplex PCR reads; one entry per CDR3 protein. The repertoire holds 690,000 or so distinct CDR3 sequences, with about 17% as singletons. Sequencing was done on a sample of blood. These receptors all come from a woman aged 45-65 years with Graves' hyperthyroidism that later progressed to Graves' ophthalmopathy. CDR3s include the opening cysteine and the closing phenylalanine or tryptophan. Fields, in order: J gene, clone size, V gene, CDR3 protein. Clone size is shown for a subset of rows, as once, few, many or a class of expanded clone.

TRBJ2-7,NA,TRBV5-4,CASSFGLGNFEQYF
TRBJ2-2,few,TRBV29-1,CSVDSMAGELFF
TRBJ1-2,many,TRBV5-1,CASSLDSGGNGYTF
TRBJ1-1,NA,TRBV20-1,CSATHYTEAFF
TRBJ2-7,few,TRBV4-1,CASSQAEVSYEQYF
TRBJ2-3,many,TRBV7-3,CASSPQTSTDTQYF
TRBJ2-7,many,TRBV20-1,CSASQGQGRSEQYF
TRBJ1-1,many,TRBV10-3,CAISEVANTEAFF
TRBJ2-2,few,TRBV5-1,CASSLDLVSGELFF
TRBJ1-5,NA,TRBV20-1,CSATQGTIERYSNQPQHF
TRBJ1-2,NA,TRBV3-1,CASSLLRDRDGYTF
TRBJ2-2,few,TRBV14,CASSQEGQGIIGELFF
TRBJ2-1,many,TRBV12-3/TRBV12-4,CASSLRFKGDDEQFF
TRBJ2-1,few,TRBV9,CASNRRESSYNEQFF
TRBJ1-5,few,TRBV3-1,CASSQGQGEGQPQHF
TRBJ1-4,NA,TRBV12-3/TRBV12-4,CASSPSGALREKLFF
TRBJ2-2,many,TRBV2,CASSGGYSGELFF
TRBJ1-2,NA,TRBV7-9,CASSIQGGGYGYTF
TRBJ1-6,few,TRBV12-3/TRBV12-4,CASSGRRFPLHF
TRBJ2-6,NA,TRBV12-3/TRBV12-4,CAGSAGGGRGANVLTF
TRBJ2-3,NA,TRBV15,CATHPGRQGEDTQYF
TRBJ2-5,NA,TRBV5-4,CASSLAGASETQYF
TRBJ1-2,NA,TRBV5-1,CASRWDLSNYGYTF
TRBJ2-2,many,TRBV13,CASSLGANGELFF
TRBJ2-2,NA,TRBV20-1,CSARAYGGDRANTGELFF
TRBJ1-6,many,TRBV12-3/TRBV12-4,CASSPFGQATYNSPLHF
TRBJ2-7,many,TRBV18,CASSPQEDRGHEQYF
TRBJ1-6,few,TRBV12-5,CASAPWPAHYSYNSPLHF
TRBJ2-3,many,TRBV20-1,CSARESGAHTQYF
TRBJ1-3,NA,TRBV3-1,CASSPAGGAGNTIYF
TRBJ2-1,few,TRBV7-2,CASSLSHAVFSGGAMQFF
TRBJ1-6,NA,TRBV20-1,CSARDKGSSPLHF
TRBJ2-7,few,TRBV18,CASSPTGTGMNYEQYF
TRBJ2-3,many,TRBV11-3,CASSSSDDWSSTDTQYF
TRBJ2-1,NA,TRBV3-1,CASSIQGGHSVSEQFF
TRBJ1-4,few,TRBV15,CATSLRGGGNEKLFF
TRBJ1-5,NA,TRBV6-5,CASSSARKGQPQHF
TRBJ1-2,NA,TRBV10-1,CASGTPIRAVGGYTF
TRBJ2-7,many,TRBV10-3,CAISVTESSYEQYF
TRBJ1-5,few,TRBV19,CASTLSEYSNQPQHF
TRBJ2-5,few,TRBV20-1,CSARDPPAQETQYF
TRBJ1-1,many,TRBV28,CASSSHQGAVGTEAFF
TRBJ2-2,NA,TRBV3-1,CASSQEGVSSGGANTGELFF
TRBJ2-1,many,TRBV11-3,CASSGDSSYNEQFF
TRBJ1-4,few,TRBV15,CATSREPGLYEKLFF
TRBJ2-7,NA,TRBV10-1,CASSEIEASRQYF
TRBJ2-3,NA,TRBV27,CASRPRPGTDTQYF
TRBJ2-7,few,TRBV3-1,CASSTDRETYEQYF
TRBJ2-5,many,TRBV11-2,CASSLQGVETQYF
TRBJ1-5,few,TRBV5-8,CASSSNQPRSNQPQHF
TRBJ2-3,many,TRBV11-3,CASSPEHIDTQYF
TRBJ1-2,NA,TRBV19,CASSTGTGNFDYGYTF
TRBJ2-1,NA,TRBV2,CASSELAHLYNEQFF
TRBJ1-4,few,TRBV5-1,CASSFGSRSGEKLFF
TRBJ2-3,NA,TRBV7-9,CASSFSGTIGADTQYF